This T cell receptor beta chain was sequenced for a study of blood T cell repertoires in COVID-19. The overall study: The United States, Italy and Spain were the sources of the acute and convalescent COVID-19 samples. T cells, B-cell-depleted T cells, or PBMCs provided the cDNA or gDNA that served as material.

In germline, CDR1 is SGHTA, CDR2 FQGTGA. CDR3 length equals 14 residues. V was pared by 3 bases and J by 4 bases, with 9 bases between. In the authors' workflow: Reference gene primer amplification gave nucleated cell count estimates. Here immunoSEQ multiplex PCR was the method, and the copy in TCRdb shows in-frame clones only, minus some. V and J calls plus clone size are reproduced from that table; the DNA served to infer D and trimming. Among about 180,000 clones listed, 85% to 90% were seen once. This receptor was identified in a man in his 70s with active or convalescent COVID-19. The source material was peripheral blood. V gene TRBV7-3 combines with J gene TRBJ2-2; a weak D match, TRBD1 (5 bases). The CDR3 bases are TGTGCCAGCAGCTTGCAGGGCTTCACCGGGGAGCTGTTTTTT. Amino acid sequence: CASSLQGFTGELFF.